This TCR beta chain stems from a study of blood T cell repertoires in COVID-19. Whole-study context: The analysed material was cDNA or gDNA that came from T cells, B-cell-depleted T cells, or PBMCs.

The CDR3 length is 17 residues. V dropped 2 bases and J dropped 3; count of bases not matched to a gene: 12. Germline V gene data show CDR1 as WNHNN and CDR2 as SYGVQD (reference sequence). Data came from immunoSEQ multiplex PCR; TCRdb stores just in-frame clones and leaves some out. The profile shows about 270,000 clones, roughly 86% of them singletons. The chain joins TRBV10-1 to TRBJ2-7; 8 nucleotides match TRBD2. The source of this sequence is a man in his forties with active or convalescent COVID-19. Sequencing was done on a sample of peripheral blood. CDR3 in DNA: TGCGCCAGCAGTGAGATGAGGCCGGGAGGGGGGGGCTACGAGCAGTACTTC. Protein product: CASSEMRPGGGGYEQYF.